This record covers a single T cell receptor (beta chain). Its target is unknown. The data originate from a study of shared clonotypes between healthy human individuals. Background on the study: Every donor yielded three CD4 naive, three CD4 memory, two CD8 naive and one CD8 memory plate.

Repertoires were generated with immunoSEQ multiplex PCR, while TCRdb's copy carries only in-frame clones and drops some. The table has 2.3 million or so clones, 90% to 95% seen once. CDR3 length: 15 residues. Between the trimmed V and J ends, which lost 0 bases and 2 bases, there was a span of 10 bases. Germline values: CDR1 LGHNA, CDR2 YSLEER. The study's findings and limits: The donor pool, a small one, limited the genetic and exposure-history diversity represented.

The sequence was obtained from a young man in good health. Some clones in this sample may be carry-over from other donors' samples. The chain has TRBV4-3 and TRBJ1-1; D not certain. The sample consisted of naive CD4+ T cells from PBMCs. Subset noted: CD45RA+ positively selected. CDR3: CASSQDPAGNTEAFF. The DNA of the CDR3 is TGCGCCAGCAGCCAAGATCCAGCTGGAAACACTGAAGCTTTCTTT.